The 3 T cell receptor beta chains below were found in one sample sequenced in a study. TCRdb analysed the reads with MiXCR anew, one entry per CDR3 protein. The sample has roughly 4,000 distinct CDR3 sequences, 10% seen once; the top ten hold roughly an eighth. Sequenced sample: CD4+ T cells from synovial fluid. The receptors derive from a human donor with rheumatoid arthritis.

Within the sample, this clonotype is medium-sized. V and J are TRBV5-6 and TRBJ2-7; the match to TRBD2 covers 12 bases. CDR3 length: 16 amino acids. Trimming took 1 base from V and 4 from J; bases not matched to a gene: 6. Looked up from germline, CDR1 is SGHDT and CDR2 is YYEEEE. CDR3 nucleotide sequence: TGTGCCAGCAGCTTGTATCCTGGACTAGCGGGATACGAGCAGTACTTC. Translation gives CASSLYPGLAGYEQYF.

By sample share, this clonotype is medium-sized. As DNA, the CDR3 is TGCAGTGCTAGATCGACAGGGGGAGGGACTGAAGCTTTCTTT. This codes for CSARSTGGGTEAFF. The chain carries TRBV20-1 and TRBJ1-1; TRBD1 agrees at 9 bases. The V and J ends lost 2 bases and 5 bases, in that order; junction bases with no gene match: 6. The CDR3 spans 14 residues. Germline V lookup: CDR1 DFQATT, CDR2 SNEGSKA (reference sequence).

This clonotype was counted only a few times. The chain links TRBV24-1 to TRBJ2-5; 10 bases agree with TRBD1. The CDR3 extends over 17 amino acids. Germline trimming cut 2 bases from V and 5 bases from J; bases unmatched to any gene: 10. CDR1 and CDR2 (germline): KGHDR, SFDVKD. CDR3: CATSDSGQGPRVETQYF. CDR3 coding DNA: TGTGCCACCAGTGATTCGGGACAGGGGCCGAGGGTGGAGACCCAGTACTTC.